The next 15 T cell receptor beta chains were all read from a single sample in a study of tumor and adjacent non-tumor tissue in lung cancer. A modified ARM-PCR protocol with three rounds of nested PCR amplified TCRbeta. Each CDR3 protein gets one entry after TCRdb re-called the multiplex PCR reads with MiXCR. The data hold under 95,000 distinct CDR3 sequences, with around 57% observed a single time. This sample's RNA came from whole unsorted tissue. The sequenced material came from lung tumor tissue. These receptors came from a man aged 70 or older with non-small cell lung cancer.

Worth noting for this clonotype: In this CDR3 the conserved last residue, phenylalanine or tryptophan, is missing, so a read error is likely. The genes are TRBV11-2 and TRBJ2-2; no firm D call. Per the germline V gene, CDR1 is SGHAT and CDR2 is FQNNGV. The CDR3 consists of 13 residues. CDR3 sequence: CASSLTNTGELFY. The CDR3 DNA reads TGTGCAAGCAGCTTAACGAACACCGGGGAGCTGTTTTAT.

On this clonotype itself: This sequence may be a read error, since a much larger clone differs from it by one base. The rearrangement joins TRBV28 to TRBJ2-5, with 8 positions matching TRBD1. Germline CDR1 MDHEN, CDR2 SYDVKM. CDR3 length equals 13 residues. CDR3: CASSRQGPWTQCF. As DNA, the CDR3 is TGTGCCAGCAGCCGACAGGGGCCTTGGACCCAGTGCTTC.

Of note for this clonotype: Its ends do not fully match the called genes, so a read error is possible. The chain has TRBV7-8 and TRBJ2-1, with no clear D. The length of the CDR3 is 17 residues. The germline CDR1 and CDR2 sequences are SGHVS and FQNEAQ. The CDR3 DNA reads as TGTGCCGGCAGCTACGAGAGGACCCTTAGCCCCTACAATGAGCAGTTCTTC. Amino acids: CAGSYERTLSPYNEQFF.

This clonotype was observed a handful of times. This chain connects TRBV28 to TRBJ2-1, with TRBD1 as a possible D gene (6 bases). Germline V gene sequence: CDR1 MDHEN, CDR2 SYDVKM. V was shortened by 2 bases and J by 5 bases, with 16 bases between the two germline ends. This CDR3 has 16 residues. Here the CDR3 reads CASSLVEWGLNNEQFF. DNA of the CDR3: TGTGCCAGCAGTTTAGTAGAGTGGGGGCTAAACAATGAGCAGTTCTTC.

Of note for this clonotype: It is likely a read error, because the conserved phenylalanine at the end of the CDR3 is missing. V is TRBV5-6 and J is TRBJ2-1; D tentatively reads TRBD1 or TRBD2 (5 bases each). This CDR3 spans 13 amino acids. The germline V gene encodes CDR1 SGHDT and CDR2 YYEEEE. The CDR3 reads CASGLGTDNEQFS. In DNA form, the CDR3 reads TGTGCCAGCGGCTTGGGGACGGACAATGAGCAGTTCTCC.

As regards this clonotype: A much bigger clone sits one base away, suggesting this may be a read error. V gene TRBV20-1 combines with J gene TRBJ2-1; D is uncertain. Looked up from germline, CDR1 is DFQATT and CDR2 is SNEGSKA (reference sequence). CDR3 size: 12 residues. CDR3 DNA sequence: TGCAATGCTAGAGATCGAGTTAATGAGCAGTTCTTC. Protein product: CNARDRVNEQFF.

As concerns this clonotype: This could be a read error, since a much larger clone is one nucleotide away. The chain combines TRBV4-1 with TRBJ2-3; no definite D call. The CDR3 has 17 amino acids. Germline loops: CDR1 MGHRA, CDR2 YSYEKL. V dropped 0 bases and J dropped 0 bases, with 13 bases sitting between them. CDR3 amino acids: CASSQDRSRFSTDTQYF. The DNA of the CDR3 is TGCGCCAGCAGCCAAGATCGGTCACGTTTTAGCACAGATACGCAGTATTTT.

This clonotype was seen a few times. A read error may explain this, as a much larger clone is one base away. The chain recombines TRBV5-4 with TRBJ1-2; 8 bases map to TRBD1. CDR1 is SGHNT, CDR2 YYREEE, per germline (reference sequence). The CDR3 has 14 residues. The CDR3 sequence is CVSSEDRVNYGYTF. CDR3 sequence (DNA): TGTGTCAGCAGCGAGGACAGGGTTAACTATGGCTACACCTTC.

This clonotype was recorded at least ten times. This chain links TRBV5-6 with TRBJ2-3; D call uncertain. The germline CDR1 and CDR2 sequences are SGHDT and YYEEEE. The length of the CDR3 is 14 residues. Trimming pared 4 bases from V and 0 bases from J, leaving 9 bases between. The CDR3 reads CASSRRFSTDTQYF. Here the CDR3 DNA reads TGTGCCAGCAGCCGCAGATTTAGCACAGATACGCAGTATTTT.

A remark on this clonotype: The CDR3 does not close with the conserved phenylalanine or tryptophan, likely indicating a read error. The CDR3, as DNA: TGCAGCGTTAATGGGGGGCGGACCCAGTACTCC. Encoded protein: CSVNGGRTQYS. This chain joins TRBV29-1 and TRBJ2-5; D might be TRBD1 or TRBD2, each matching 6 bases. There are 11 residues in the CDR3. Germline CDR1 reads SQVTM; CDR2 reads ANQGSEA. V was shortened by 5 bases and J by 7 bases, with 11 bases between the two germline ends.

The chain carries TRBV20-1 and TRBJ2-5, with 10 bases aligning to TRBD1. The J segment lost 9 bases and the V segment lost 6 bases, leaving 13 bases of the junction unmatched. Germline CDR1 DFQATT, CDR2 SNEGSKA (reference sequence). The CDR3 spans 14 residues. CDR3 residues: CSALTGGAGEAQYF. The CDR3 DNA reads as TGCAGTGCCCTGACAGGGGGCGCCGGGGAGGCCCAGTACTTC.

Notes on this clonotype: A junction end diverges from the germline sequence, so it may reflect a read error. V and J are TRBV29-1 and TRBJ2-5, with a weak D call TRBD2 (5 bases). The CDR3 spans 16 residues. The germline CDR1 and CDR2 sequences are SQVTM and ANQGSEA. The CDR3 DNA sequence: TGCAACATTGAAGATCACGAGCGGACCCTTGGGGAGACTCAGTACTTC. Encoded protein: CNIEDHERTLGETQYF.

Note on this clonotype: This is likely a read error, given that the CDR3 carries no conserved phenylalanine or tryptophan at its end. DNA of the CDR3: TGTACCAGCAGCCAGAAAGGACAGGCCCTATACAATGAGCAGTTCGTC. Residues: CTSSQKGQALYNEQFV. V is TRBV4-2 and J is TRBJ2-1, with 7 bases aligning to TRBD1. This CDR3 contains 16 residues. From germline, CDR1 is LGHNA and CDR2 YNFKEQ.

About this clonotype itself: An end of the junction does not agree with germline; a read error may underlie this. The chain has TRBV11-2 and TRBJ2-3; D remains unclear. The CDR3 runs 15 residues. The germline V gene encodes CDR1 SGHAT and CDR2 FQNNGV. The CDR3 is CASSLEGALRCGRYF. In DNA form, the CDR3 reads TGTGCCAGTAGCTTAGAAGGAGCATTACGGTGTGGGCGGTATTTT.

The table lists this clonotype with many counts. The chain joins TRBV5-6 to TRBJ2-3, with 11 bases aligning to TRBD2. CDR3 length equals 13 residues. Unmatched junction bases numbered 1, after V lost 4 bases and J lost 6 bases. Germline V gene sequence: CDR1 SGHDT, CDR2 YYEEEE. The CDR3 spells CASSRTSGDTQYF. The CDR3 nucleotides read TGTGCCAGCAGCAGGACTAGCGGGGATACGCAGTATTTT.